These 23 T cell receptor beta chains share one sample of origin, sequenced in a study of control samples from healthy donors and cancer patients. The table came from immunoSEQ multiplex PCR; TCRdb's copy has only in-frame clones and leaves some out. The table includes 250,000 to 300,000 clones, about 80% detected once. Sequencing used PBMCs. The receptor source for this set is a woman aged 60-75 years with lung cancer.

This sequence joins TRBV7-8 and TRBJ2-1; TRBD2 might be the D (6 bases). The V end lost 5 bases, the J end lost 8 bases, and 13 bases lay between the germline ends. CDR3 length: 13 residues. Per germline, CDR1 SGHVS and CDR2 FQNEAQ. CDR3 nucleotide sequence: TGTGCCAGCAGCCCGTCACTAGCACATGAGCAGTTCTTC. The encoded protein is CASSPSLAHEQFF.

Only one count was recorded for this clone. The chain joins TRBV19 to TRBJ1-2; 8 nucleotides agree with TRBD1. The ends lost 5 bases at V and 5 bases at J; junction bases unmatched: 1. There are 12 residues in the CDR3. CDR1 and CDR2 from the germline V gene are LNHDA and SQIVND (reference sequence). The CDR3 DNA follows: TGTGCCAGTAGTCGGACAGGGTATGGCTACACCTTC. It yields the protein CASSRTGYGYTF.

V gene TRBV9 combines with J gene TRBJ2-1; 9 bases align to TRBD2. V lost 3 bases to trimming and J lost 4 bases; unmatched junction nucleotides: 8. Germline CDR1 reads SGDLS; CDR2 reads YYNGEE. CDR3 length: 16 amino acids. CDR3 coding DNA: TGTGCCAGCAGCGGAGGTGCAGCGGGGGGATACAATGAGCAGTTCTTC. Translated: CASSGGAAGGYNEQFF.

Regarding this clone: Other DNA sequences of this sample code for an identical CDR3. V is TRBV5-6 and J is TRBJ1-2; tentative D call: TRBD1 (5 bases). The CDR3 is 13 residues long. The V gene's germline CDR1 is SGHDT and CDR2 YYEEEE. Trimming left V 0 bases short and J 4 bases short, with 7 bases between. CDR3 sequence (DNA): TGTGCCAGCAGCTTGGCTGGGGGCTATGGCTACACCTTC. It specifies CASSLAGGYGYTF. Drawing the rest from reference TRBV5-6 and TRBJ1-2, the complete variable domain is DAGVTQSPTHLIKTRGQQVTLRCSPKSGHDTVSWYQQALGQGPQFIFQYYEEEERQRGNFPDRFSGHQFPNYSSELNVNALLLGDSALYLCASSLAGGYGYTFGSGTRLTVV.

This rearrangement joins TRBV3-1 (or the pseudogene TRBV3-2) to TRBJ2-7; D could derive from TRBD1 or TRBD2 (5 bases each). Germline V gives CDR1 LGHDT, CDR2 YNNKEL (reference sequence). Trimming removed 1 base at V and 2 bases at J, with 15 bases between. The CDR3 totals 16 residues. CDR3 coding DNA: TGTGCCAGCAGCCAAGTGGGGATCGGGGCGACCTACGAGCAGTACTTC. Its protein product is CASSQVGIGATYEQYF.

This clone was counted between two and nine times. The CDR3 spells CASSPPMGQAQVNEKLFF. CDR3 sequence (DNA): TGTGCCAGCTCACCACCGATGGGACAGGCCCAGGTCAATGAAAAACTGTTTTTT. V usage is TRBV18 and J usage is TRBJ1-4; 8 nucleotides line up with TRBD1. Germline V gives CDR1 KGHSH, CDR2 LQKENI. CDR3 length: 18 residues. V was pared by 0 bases and J by 5 bases, with 11 bases of the junction left unmatched.

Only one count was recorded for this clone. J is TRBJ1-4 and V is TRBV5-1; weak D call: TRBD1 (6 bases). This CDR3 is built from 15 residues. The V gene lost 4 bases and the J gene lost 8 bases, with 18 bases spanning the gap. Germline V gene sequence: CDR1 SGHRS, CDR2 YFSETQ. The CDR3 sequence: CASSAGQMGNEKLFF. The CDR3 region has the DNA TGCGCCAGCAGCGCAGGACAGATGGGCAACGAAAAACTGTTTTTT.

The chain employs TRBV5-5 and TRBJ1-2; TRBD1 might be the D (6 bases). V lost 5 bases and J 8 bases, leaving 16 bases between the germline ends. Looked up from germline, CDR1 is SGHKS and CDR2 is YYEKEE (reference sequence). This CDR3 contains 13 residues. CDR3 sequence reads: CASSLTGLEGYTF. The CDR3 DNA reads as TGTGCCAGCAGTTTAACAGGGCTTGAGGGCTACACCTTC.

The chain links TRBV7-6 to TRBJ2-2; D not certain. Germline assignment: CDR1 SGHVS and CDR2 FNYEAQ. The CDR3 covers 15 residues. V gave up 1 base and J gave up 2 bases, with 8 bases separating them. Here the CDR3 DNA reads TGTGCCAGCAGCTTAGGCCGGGTCAACACCGGGGAGCTGTTTTTT. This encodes CASSLGRVNTGELFF.

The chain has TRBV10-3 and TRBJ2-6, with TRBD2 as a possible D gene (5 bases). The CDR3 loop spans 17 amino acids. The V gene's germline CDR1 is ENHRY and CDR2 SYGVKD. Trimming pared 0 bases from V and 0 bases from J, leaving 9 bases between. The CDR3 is CAISESKGDSGANVLTF. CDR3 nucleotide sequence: TGTGCCATCAGTGAGTCAAAGGGAGACTCTGGGGCCAACGTCCTGACTTTC.

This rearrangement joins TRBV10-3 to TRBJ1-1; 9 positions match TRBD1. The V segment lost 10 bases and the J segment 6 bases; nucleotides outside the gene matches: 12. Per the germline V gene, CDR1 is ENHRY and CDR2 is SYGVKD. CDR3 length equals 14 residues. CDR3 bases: TGTGCCACTTCTCCGGACAGGGGAGGGGCTGAAGCTTTCTTT. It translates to CATSPDRGGAEAFF.

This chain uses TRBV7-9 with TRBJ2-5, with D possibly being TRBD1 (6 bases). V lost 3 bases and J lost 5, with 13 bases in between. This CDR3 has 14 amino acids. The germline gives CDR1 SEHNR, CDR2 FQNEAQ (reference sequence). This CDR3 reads CASSFHRDIETQYF. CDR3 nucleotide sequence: TGTGCCAGCAGCTTTCACCGGGACATCGAGACCCAGTACTTC.

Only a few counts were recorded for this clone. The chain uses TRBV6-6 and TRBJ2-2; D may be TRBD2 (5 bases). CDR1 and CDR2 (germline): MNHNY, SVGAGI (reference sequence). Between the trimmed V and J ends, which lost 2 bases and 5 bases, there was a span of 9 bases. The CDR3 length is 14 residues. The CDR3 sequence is CASSYMWETGELFF. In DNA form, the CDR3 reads TGTGCCAGCAGTTACATGTGGGAGACCGGGGAGCTGTTTTTT.

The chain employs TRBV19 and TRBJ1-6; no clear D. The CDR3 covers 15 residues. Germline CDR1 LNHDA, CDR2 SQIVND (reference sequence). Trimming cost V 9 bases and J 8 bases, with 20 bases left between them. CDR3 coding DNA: TGTGCCAGCCACAAAGCTGGAGGACCTTATTCACCCCTCCACTTT. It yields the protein CASHKAGGPYSPLHF.

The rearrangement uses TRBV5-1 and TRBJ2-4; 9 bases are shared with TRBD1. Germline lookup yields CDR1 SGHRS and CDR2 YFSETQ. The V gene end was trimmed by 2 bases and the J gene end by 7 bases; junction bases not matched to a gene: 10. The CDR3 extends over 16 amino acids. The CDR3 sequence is CASSFALLTGGNIQYF. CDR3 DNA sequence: TGCGCCAGCAGCTTCGCACTATTGACAGGGGGTAACATTCAGTACTTC.

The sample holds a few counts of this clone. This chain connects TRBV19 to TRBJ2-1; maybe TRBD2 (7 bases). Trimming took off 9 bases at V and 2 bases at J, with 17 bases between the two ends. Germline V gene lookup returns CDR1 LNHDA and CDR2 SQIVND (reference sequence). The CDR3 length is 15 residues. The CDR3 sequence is CASRSQGTTYNEQFF. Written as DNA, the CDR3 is TGTGCCAGCCGTTCCCAGGGGACTACCTACAATGAGCAGTTCTTC.

Here the CDR3 reads CASSLSSLSSYNEQFF. As DNA, the CDR3 is TGTGCCAGCAGCTTAAGCTCTCTGAGCTCCTACAATGAGCAGTTCTTC. The chain carries TRBV11-2 and TRBJ2-1; D is unclear. The V gene's germline CDR1 is SGHAT and CDR2 FQNNGV. The CDR3 extends over 16 amino acids. The V end lost 2 bases, the J end lost 0 bases, and 11 bases lay between the germline ends.

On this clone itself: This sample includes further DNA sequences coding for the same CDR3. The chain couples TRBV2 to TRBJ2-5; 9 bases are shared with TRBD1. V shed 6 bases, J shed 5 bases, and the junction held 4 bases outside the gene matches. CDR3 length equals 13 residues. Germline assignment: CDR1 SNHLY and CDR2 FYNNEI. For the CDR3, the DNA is TGTGCCAGCAGGCGGGACAGGGAGGAGACCCAGTACTTC. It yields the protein CASRRDREETQYF. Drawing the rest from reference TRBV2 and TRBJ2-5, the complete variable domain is EPEVTQTPSHQVTQMGQEVILRCVPISNHLYFYWYRQILGQKVEFLVSFYNNEISEKSEIFDDQFSVERPDGSNFTLKIRSTKLEDSAMYFCASRRDREETQYFGPGTRLLVL.

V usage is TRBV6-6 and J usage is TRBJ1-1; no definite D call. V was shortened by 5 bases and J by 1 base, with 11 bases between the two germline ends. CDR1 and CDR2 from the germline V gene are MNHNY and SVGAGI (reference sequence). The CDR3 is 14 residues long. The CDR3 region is CASSDLDRNTEAFF. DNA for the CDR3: TGTGCCAGCAGTGACCTGGACCGGAACACTGAAGCTTTCTTT.

CDR3 in amino acids: CASSRASGAYNEQFF. CDR3 DNA sequence: TGTGCCAGCAGCCGGGCTAGCGGGGCTTACAATGAGCAGTTCTTC. V and J are TRBV14 and TRBJ2-1, with TRBD2 matching over 9 bases. The CDR3 sequence is 15 residues long. Germline V CDR1 and CDR2: SGHDN, FVKESK. V shed 4 bases and J 4 bases; nucleotides not matched to a gene: 5.

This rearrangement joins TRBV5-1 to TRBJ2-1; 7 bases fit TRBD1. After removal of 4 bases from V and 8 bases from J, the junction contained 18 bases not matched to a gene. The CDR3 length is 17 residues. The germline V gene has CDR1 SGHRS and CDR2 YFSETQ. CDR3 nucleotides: TGCGCCAGCAGCACTACCCCTACAGGGGCGCAGTCGTATGAGCAGTTCTTC. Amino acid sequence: CASSTTPTGAQSYEQFF.

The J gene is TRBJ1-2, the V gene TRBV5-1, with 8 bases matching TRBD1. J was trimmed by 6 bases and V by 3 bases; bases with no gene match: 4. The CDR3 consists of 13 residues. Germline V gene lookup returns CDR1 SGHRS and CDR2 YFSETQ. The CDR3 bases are TGCGCCAGCAGCTCGGACAGGGTCGATGGCTACACCTTC. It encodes CASSSDRVDGYTF. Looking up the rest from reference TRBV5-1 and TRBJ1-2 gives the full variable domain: KAGVTQTPRYLIKTRGQQVTLSCSPISGHRSVSWYQQTPGQGLQFLFEYFSETQRNKGNFPGRFSGRQFSNSRSEMNVSTLELGDSALYLCASSSDRVDGYTFGSGTRLTVV.

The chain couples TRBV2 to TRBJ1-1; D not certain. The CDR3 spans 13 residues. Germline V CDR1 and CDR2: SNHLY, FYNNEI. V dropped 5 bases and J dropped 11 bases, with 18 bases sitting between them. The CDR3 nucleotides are TGTGCCAGCAGTCGAAGCGGGGTGGAGACGGCTTTCTTT. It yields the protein CASSRSGVETAFF.